The 29 T cell receptor beta chains given below trace back to one sample, sequenced in a study of T cell clones after liver transplantation. Generated by immunoSEQ multiplex PCR, the TCRdb table keeps only in-frame clones and is missing some. The sample yields some 15,000 clones, around 90% seen once. The sample consisted of CD8+ T cells from blood, taken before liver transplant. The receptors stem from a human donor who received a liver transplant.

A single count supports this clone. The V call is TRBV27, the J call TRBJ2-1; D may correspond to TRBD1 or TRBD2 (5 bases each). V dropped 6 bases and J dropped 6 bases, with 9 bases sitting between them. The germline CDR1 and CDR2 sequences are MNHEY and SMNVEV (reference sequence). The CDR3 is made up of 12 amino acids. Written as DNA, the CDR3 is TGTGCCAGCAGATCGGGGCCCAATGAGCAGTTCTTC. Amino acids: CASRSGPNEQFF.

The V call is TRBV6-5, the J call TRBJ2-7; D remains ambiguous. The CDR3 spans 13 residues. V lost 4 bases and J lost 0, with 7 bases in between. The germline gives CDR1 MNHEY, CDR2 SVGAGI. The CDR3: CASSWGSSYEQYF. As DNA, the CDR3 is TGTGCCAGCAGTTGGGGATCCTCCTACGAGCAGTACTTC.

The V call is TRBV10-3, the J call TRBJ1-1, with unresolved D. Germline V gives CDR1 ENHRY, CDR2 SYGVKD. V was trimmed by 1 base and J by 1 base, leaving 4 bases between them. The CDR3 consists of 13 residues. Written as DNA, the CDR3 is TGTGCCATCAGTGAGTTACAGAACACTGAAGCTTTCTTT. Its translation: CAISELQNTEAFF.

This clone has a handful of counts. This chain joins TRBV9 and TRBJ2-3, with D tentatively TRBD2 (5 bases). V was cut by 0 bases and J by 5 bases, with 10 bases left in between. The CDR3 contains 14 residues. In germline, CDR1 is SGDLS, CDR2 YYNGEE. CDR3 in DNA: TGTGCCAGCAGCGTAGCCGGGGTTAGAGATACGCAGTATTTT. This translates into CASSVAGVRDTQYF. The variable domain in full, with the rest retrieved from reference TRBV9 and TRBJ2-3, is DSGVTQTPKHLITATGQRVTLRCSPRSGDLSVYWYQQSLDQGLQFLIQYYNGEERAKGNILERFSAQQFPDLHSELNLSSLELGDSALYFCASSVAGVRDTQYFGPGTRLTVL.

The J gene is TRBJ2-7, the V gene TRBV19; 8 bases line up with TRBD1. The CDR3 has 14 residues. Germline V lookup: CDR1 LNHDA, CDR2 SQIVND (reference sequence). Trimming took 6 bases from V and 1 from J; bases not matched to a gene: 5. CDR3 in amino acids: CASSWTGNSYEQYF. As DNA, the CDR3 is TGTGCCAGTAGCTGGACAGGGAATTCCTACGAGCAGTACTTC.

V and J are TRBV9 and TRBJ2-1, with unresolved D. V was shortened by 4 bases and J by 0 bases, with 11 bases between the two germline ends. The CDR3 extends over 15 amino acids. Per germline, CDR1 SGDLS and CDR2 YYNGEE. Here the CDR3 DNA reads TGTGCCAGCAGCCCACCGACCGGCTCCTACAATGAGCAGTTCTTC. It specifies CASSPPTGSYNEQFF.

This clone was counted once. The genes are TRBV14 and TRBJ2-1; D not resolved. The V and J ends lost 1 base and 7 bases respectively, with 2 bases between them. Germline assignment: CDR1 SGHDN and CDR2 FVKESK. This CDR3 has 11 residues. CDR3 region: CASSQVNEQFF. The CDR3 DNA sequence: TGTGCCAGCAGCCAAGTTAATGAGCAGTTCTTC. Based on the CDR3 plus reference TRBV14 and TRBJ2-1, the full variable domain is EAGVTQFPSHSVIEKGQTVTLRCDPISGHDNLYWYRRVMGKEIKFLLHFVKESKQDESGMPNNRFLAERTGGTYSTLKVQPAELEDSGVYFCASSQVNEQFFGPGTRLTVL.

This clone has only a few counts. The V gene is TRBV6-5, the J gene TRBJ1-1, with D possibly TRBD1 on 5 matching bases. Germline lookup yields CDR1 MNHEY and CDR2 SVGAGI. CDR3 length: 14 residues. Trimming removed 6 bases at V and 1 base at J, with 12 bases between. In nucleotides, the CDR3 is TGTGCCAGCAGAACCGGGACGGAGAACACTGAAGCTTTCTTT. Encoded protein: CASRTGTENTEAFF.

The chain has TRBV4-3 and TRBJ2-2; no clear D gene. V lost 0 bases, J lost 1 base, and 9 bases lay in between. The CDR3 sequence is 16 residues long. Germline V gene data show CDR1 as LGHNA and CDR2 as YSLEER. CDR3 sequence reads: CASSQDWSGNTGELFF. The CDR3 DNA reads as TGCGCCAGCAGCCAAGATTGGTCAGGGAACACCGGGGAGCTGTTTTTT.

The chain has TRBV28 and TRBJ1-5; possibly TRBD1 for D (6 bases). V shed 6 bases and J shed 15 bases, with 21 bases lying between them. Germline CDR1 is MDHEN and CDR2 is SYDVKM. The CDR3 contains 13 residues. The CDR3 bases are TGTGCCAGCAGCATTTTGCCGGACAGTCTTCCGCATTTT. Translating it yields CASSILPDSLPHF. Full variable domain (remainder filled in from reference TRBV28 and TRBJ1-5): DVKVTQSSRYLVKRTGEKVFLECVQDMDHENMFWYRQDPGLGLRLIYFSYDVKMKEKGDIPEGYSVSREKKERFSLILESASTNQTSMYLCASSILPDSLPHFGDGTRLSIL.

The V call is TRBV5-6, the J call TRBJ2-7, with 10 bases aligning to TRBD2. The CDR3 has 15 residues. Germline V gene lookup returns CDR1 SGHDT and CDR2 YYEEEE. V gave up 4 bases and J gave up 4 bases; unmatched junction bases: 8. The CDR3 DNA follows: TGTGCCAGCAGCCAGAAGAGCGGGAGGGCTTACGAGCAGTACTTC. Translating it yields CASSQKSGRAYEQYF.

The genes are TRBV7-3 and TRBJ2-2; possibly TRBD2 for D (5 bases). Trimming pared 2 bases from V and 4 bases from J, leaving 5 bases between. The CDR3 runs to 13 residues. Germline loops: CDR1 SGHTA, CDR2 FQGTGA. The CDR3 nucleotides read TGTGCCAGCAGCTTAGAGGGCACCGGGGAGCTGTTTTTT. Its protein product is CASSLEGTGELFF.

The chain couples TRBV7-9 to TRBJ2-1, with TRBD2 identical over 9 bases. The CDR3 runs to 18 residues. Germline V CDR1 and CDR2: SEHNR, FQNEAQ (reference sequence). The V segment lost 5 bases and the J segment 3 bases; nucleotides outside the gene matches: 14. The DNA for the CDR3 is TGTGCCAGCAGCCCGGAGGTAGCGGGAGTAATGATCTACAATGAGCAGTTCTTC. Encoded protein: CASSPEVAGVMIYNEQFF.

J is TRBJ2-7 and V is TRBV6-1; D might be TRBD1 or TRBD2, each matching 5 bases. Germline V gives CDR1 MNHNS, CDR2 SASEGT. V dropped 7 bases and J dropped 5 bases, with 18 bases sitting between them. CDR3 length: 14 amino acids. The CDR3 bases are TGTGCCAGCAAGTGGTCAGGGAGAACCGACGAGCAGTACTTC. Translating it yields CASKWSGRTDEQYF.

V usage is TRBV2 and J usage is TRBJ2-3; 8 bases align to TRBD2. This CDR3 contains 16 residues. The trim removed 9 bases at V and 2 bases at J, leaving 13 bases unmatched. The germline V gene encodes CDR1 SNHLY and CDR2 FYNNEI. Here the CDR3 DNA reads TGTGCCAGTTATAGCGGGATGGCTTCTCTCACAGATACGCAGTATTTT. This gives the protein CASYSGMASLTDTQYF.

The chain is built from TRBV9 and TRBJ2-5; TRBD2 is a possible D gene (6 bases). The CDR3 is made up of 16 amino acids. CDR1 is SGDLS and CDR2 is YYNGEE in the germline V gene. Trimming cost V 2 bases and J 5 bases, with 19 bases left between them. Written as DNA, the CDR3 is TGTGCCAGCAGCGTGGGGAGCGAGGGAGGCGGGGAGACCCAGTACTTC. It specifies CASSVGSEGGGETQYF.

The V call is TRBV28, the J call TRBJ2-1; 10 nucleotides agree with TRBD1. Germline V lookup: CDR1 MDHEN, CDR2 SYDVKM. The ends lost 4 bases at V and 4 bases at J; junction bases unmatched: 16. The CDR3 covers 19 residues. CDR3 sequence reads: CASSSPSPGQGSSYNEQFF. The CDR3 bases are TGTGCCAGCAGTTCTCCATCGCCGGGACAGGGGAGTAGTTACAATGAGCAGTTCTTC.

This chain connects TRBV21-1 to TRBJ2-1. TRBV21-1 is tagged as a pseudogene. The CDR3 covers 15 residues. The CDR3 nucleotides read TGTGCCAGCAGCAACCGGGACCCGCTGGACAATGAGCAGTTCTTC. Translation: CASSNRDPLDNEQFF.

The chain carries TRBV27 and TRBJ2-7; TRBD2 aligns across 12 bases. V dropped 2 bases and J dropped 7; count of bases not matched to a gene: 6. Germline CDR1 and CDR2: MNHEY and SMNVEV (reference sequence). The CDR3 totals 15 residues. The CDR3 DNA reads as TGTGCCAGCAGTTTAGGACTAGCGGGATTTGGAGAGCAGTACTTC. It codes for CASSLGLAGFGEQYF.

This sequence joins TRBV7-9 and TRBJ2-1; the match to TRBD2 covers 7 bases. This CDR3 spans 13 amino acids. The V segment lost 1 base and the J segment 15 bases; nucleotides outside the gene matches: 9. Germline CDR1 is SEHNR and CDR2 is FQNEAQ (reference sequence). The CDR3 DNA reads TGTGCCAGCAGCTTAGTACCGGGACTAAGTCTGTTCTTC. Translating it yields CASSLVPGLSLFF. Full variable domain (remainder filled in from reference TRBV7-9 and TRBJ2-1): DTGVSQNPRHKITKRGQNVTFRCDPISEHNRLYWYRQTLGQGPEFLTYFQNEAQLEKSRLLSDRFSAERPKGSFSTLEIQRTEQGDSAMYLCASSLVPGLSLFFGPGTRLTVL.

The J gene is TRBJ2-7, the V gene TRBV7-6, with 8 bases that match TRBD2. V trimming: 6 bases; J trimming: 5 bases; junction bases outside the gene matches: 12. Germline-derived CDR1 and CDR2 are SGHVS and FNYEAQ. This CDR3 region has 15 residues. CDR3 in amino acids: CASSPEVAGSDEQYF. The CDR3 coding sequence is TGTGCCAGCAGTCCTGAGGTAGCGGGAAGCGACGAGCAGTACTTC.

The J gene is TRBJ1-1, the V gene TRBV27, with D perhaps TRBD1 (6 bases). Germline V gene lookup returns CDR1 MNHEY and CDR2 SMNVEV (reference sequence). Trimming cost V 1 base and J 1 base, with 16 bases left between them. There are 17 residues in the CDR3. The CDR3 DNA follows: TGTGCCAGCAGTTTATACTTTGTGGGGGGCTCGAACACTGAAGCTTTCTTT. Translated, it gives CASSLYFVGGSNTEAFF.

The rearrangement joins TRBV4-2 to TRBJ2-7; the D gene could be TRBD1 or TRBD2 (5 bases each). Germline CDR1 is LGHNA and CDR2 is YNFKEQ. The CDR3 totals 14 residues. Trimming cost V 4 bases and J 5 bases, with 15 bases left between them. In DNA form, the CDR3 reads TGTGCCAGCAGCCTTATCCTGGGGGATAACGAGCAGTACTTC. Protein sequence: CASSLILGDNEQYF.

The J gene is TRBJ2-5, the V gene TRBV28; D is perhaps TRBD1 or TRBD2 (5 bases each). Germline CDR1 reads MDHEN; CDR2 reads SYDVKM. The CDR3 has 14 amino acids. V was shortened by 6 bases and J by 5 bases, with 16 bases between the two germline ends. CDR3 protein: CASRPGWTRETQYF. The CDR3 nucleotides are TGTGCCAGCAGACCGGGATGGACAAGGGAGACCCAGTACTTC.

Points on this clone: At one end the junction does not follow the germline gene, possibly because of a read error. The CDR3 reads CELTRNSSYNEQFF. The CDR3 DNA follows: TGCGAACTAACCCGGAACAGCTCCTACAATGAGCAGTTCTTC. The V call is TRBV7-4, the J call TRBJ2-1; the D is unclear. CDR1 is SGHVT and CDR2 is SQSDAQ in the germline V gene. The CDR3 is made up of 14 amino acids.

In its sample, this clone was seen once. The J gene is TRBJ2-3, the V gene TRBV9; D is unclear. Trimming left V 0 bases short and J 6 bases short, with 14 bases between. The CDR3 length is 15 residues. CDR1 is SGDLS and CDR2 is YYNGEE in the germline V gene. CDR3 in DNA: TGTGCCAGCAGCGTAGTGGGCAATGAGGCGGATACGCAGTATTTT. It specifies CASSVVGNEADTQYF.

The rearrangement links TRBV27 to TRBJ2-5, with 10 bases matching TRBD1. From germline, CDR1 is MNHEY and CDR2 SMNVEV (reference sequence). The CDR3 loop spans 16 amino acids. V was clipped by 5 bases and J by 4 bases; unmatched bases: 10. Here the CDR3 DNA reads TGTGCCAGCAGTACCCTACCCCGGGACAGGGGAGAGACCCAGTACTTC. Amino acids: CASSTLPRDRGETQYF.

The J gene is TRBJ2-7, the V gene TRBV13; TRBD2 aligns across 8 bases. Germline V lookup: CDR1 PRHDT, CDR2 FYEKMQ (reference sequence). The V and J ends lost 8 bases and 2 bases, in that order; junction bases with no gene match: 11. CDR3 length: 15 residues. The CDR3 sequence is CASRHFSGDTYEQYF. The DNA of the CDR3 is TGTGCCAGCCGCCATTTTAGCGGGGATACCTACGAGCAGTACTTC.

J is TRBJ1-2 and V is TRBV9, with no clear D. V shed 0 bases and J shed 4 bases, with 16 bases lying between them. This CDR3 has 16 residues. Germline CDR1 and CDR2: SGDLS and YYNGEE. CDR3 bases: TGTGCCAGCAGCGTAGAGCCACCAGGAGGGAGCTATGGCTACACCTTC. Its protein product is CASSVEPPGGSYGYTF.